A selection of T cell receptor beta chains follows, all from one sample in a study of blood T cell repertoires in COVID-19. Profiling relied on immunoSEQ multiplex PCR, and the TCRdb table lists in-frame clones only, not all of them. The sample holds about 670,000 clones, 85% to 90% seen once. Sequencing was carried out using peripheral blood. All receptors come from a woman aged 18-29 years with acute or convalescent COVID-19. The CDR3 runs from the conserved cysteine through the conserved F or W. The order of the fields is clone size, V gene, CDR3 length, J gene, D gene, CDR3 DNA, CDR3 protein. A D gene is named only where the DNA matches it firmly. Rows may omit the clone size; those that give it use once, few, many or a size class.

size: .
V: TRBV9
length: 15
J: TRBJ1-1
D: .
DNA: TGTGCCAGCAGCACAATGGACAGTCTGAGGACTGAAGCTTTCTTT
CDR3: CASSTMDSLRTEAFF

size: .
V: TRBV5-6
length: 14
J: TRBJ1-5
D: .
DNA: TGTGCCAGCAGCTTGGTGGGCCCCAATCAGCCCCAGCATTTT
CDR3: CASSLVGPNQPQHF

size: .
V: TRBV5-4
length: 13
J: TRBJ2-7
D: .
DNA: TGTGCCAGCAGCTTGGGAGCAGGCTACGAGCAGTACTTC
CDR3: CASSLGAGYEQYF

size: once
V: TRBV4-3
length: 16
J: TRBJ1-6
D: TRBD1
DNA: TGCGCCAGCAGCCAATCAAAGGACAGGGTTACTTCACCCCTCCACTTT
CDR3: CASSQSKDRVTSPLHF

size: .
V: TRBV28
length: 17
J: TRBJ1-5
D: .
DNA: TGTGCCAGCAGTCTCCCGGGAGGGGGATATAGCAATCAGCCCCAGCATTTT
CDR3: CASSLPGGGYSNQPQHF

size: .
V: TRBV25-1
length: 18
J: TRBJ1-1
D: TRBD1
DNA: TGTGCCAGCAGTGAATACCCAGCCCTGGGGCAGGGGGACACTGAAGCTTTCTTT
CDR3: CASSEYPALGQGDTEAFF

size: .
V: TRBV9
length: 16
J: TRBJ2-2
D: TRBD2
DNA: TGTGCCAGCAGCCTCTCTAACGGGGGGACCACCGGGGAGCTGTTTTTT
CDR3: CASSLSNGGTTGELFF

size: .
V: TRBV5-6
length: 14
J: TRBJ2-1
D: TRBD2
DNA: TGTGCCAGCAGCTCGCGGGGGGCCGGGGATGAGCAGTTCTTC
CDR3: CASSSRGAGDEQFF

size: .
V: TRBV2
length: 13
J: TRBJ2-4
D: .
DNA: TGTGCCAGCAGTGATAGCAGAGGAAACATTCAGTACTTC
CDR3: CASSDSRGNIQYF

size: .
V: TRBV5-6
length: 15
J: TRBJ1-4
D: .
DNA: TGTGCCAGCAGCTTGTCCCCAGCAACTAATGAAAAACTGTTTTTT
CDR3: CASSLSPATNEKLFF

size: .
V: TRBV15
length: 12
J: TRBJ1-3
D: .
DNA: TGTGCCACCAGCGGGAGCCCCCCCCGGGGGGTTTTT
CDR3: CATSGSPPRGVF

size: .
V: TRBV11-3
length: 12
J: TRBJ2-3
D: .
DNA: TGTGCCAGCAGACAGGGCACAGATACGCAGTATTTT
CDR3: CASRQGTDTQYF

size: .
V: TRBV4-2
length: 16
J: TRBJ2-5
D: .
DNA: TGTGCCAGCAGCCAAGGGAGAGCGGGTGTACAAGAGACCCAGTACTTC
CDR3: CASSQGRAGVQETQYF

size: .
V: TRBV7-7
length: 15
J: TRBJ2-3
D: TRBD1
DNA: TGTGCCAGCAGCCGGTCCCAGGGGGCGGCAGATACGCAGTATTTT
CDR3: CASSRSQGAADTQYF

size: few
V: TRBV5-5
length: 15
J: TRBJ1-1
D: TRBD1
DNA: TGTGCCAGCAGCCCAGAGGGACAGGGTTACACTGAAGCTTTCTTT
CDR3: CASSPEGQGYTEAFF

size: .
V: TRBV19
length: 15
J: TRBJ2-2
D: TRBD2
DNA: TGTGCCAGTAGAACAGCCGGGGGGTCCACCGGGGAGCTGTTTTTT
CDR3: CASRTAGGSTGELFF

size: .
V: TRBV13
length: 13
J: TRBJ2-7
D: .
DNA: TGTGCCAGCAGTTTGGGGAGATCCTACGAGCAGTACTTC
CDR3: CASSLGRSYEQYF

size: few
V: TRBV28
length: 12
J: TRBJ1-1
D: .
DNA: TGTGCCAGCAGTTTCGGGGAGACTGAAGCTTTCTTT
CDR3: CASSFGETEAFF

size: .
V: TRBV4-1
length: 20
J: TRBJ1-2
D: TRBD1
DNA: TGCGCCAGCAGCCTTTGGACAGGAAGGAGGGGAAGGGAAGCTAACTATGGCTACACCTTC
CDR3: CASSLWTGRRGREANYGYTF

size: .
V: TRBV29-1
length: 13
J: TRBJ2-5
D: TRBD2
DNA: TGCAGCGCAAACCCCCGGGAGGGGGAGACCCAGTACTTC
CDR3: CSANPREGETQYF

size: .
V: TRBV9
length: 14
J: TRBJ1-2
D: .
DNA: TGTGCCAGCAGCGTAGTATCGGGGGATTATGGCTACACCTTC
CDR3: CASSVVSGDYGYTF

size: .
V: TRBV4-1
length: 16
J: TRBJ1-4
D: .
DNA: TGCGCCAGCAGCCCCTACTCTACAGGGAAAAATGAAAAACTGTTTTTT
CDR3: CASSPYSTGKNEKLFF

size: .
V: TRBV3-1/TRBV3-2
length: 13
J: TRBJ1-1
D: .
DNA: TGTGCCAGCAGCCATGGTCAGGACACTGAAGCTTTCTTT
CDR3: CASSHGQDTEAFF

size: .
V: TRBV29-1
length: 12
J: TRBJ1-2
D: .
DNA: TGCAGCGTTCGACAGGTAGACTATGGCTACACCTTC
CDR3: CSVRQVDYGYTF

size: .
V: TRBV6-6
length: 15
J: TRBJ1-2
D: TRBD1
DNA: TGTGCCAGCACCGCGGGACAGGCCATAAACTATGGCTACACCTTC
CDR3: CASTAGQAINYGYTF